The present entry profiles one TCR beta chain with its context. Sequencing of TCR beta, carried out with a high-throughput approach, was applied to CD8+ and CD4+ T cells from the blood. Stable or active relapsing-remitting multiple sclerosis, untreated and meeting revised McDonald criteria, defined the controls. These data originate in a study of CD8 T cells in Susac syndrome. With random hexamers, about 0.5 to 1 ug RNA was reverse transcribed. By means of immunoSEQ multiplex PCR, TCR beta CDR3 spanning 54 Vbeta and 13 Jbeta underwent amplification. TCRdb re-called the immunoSEQ multiplex PCR reads with MiXCR, one entry per CDR3 protein. The profile shows a few hundred thousand distinct CDR3 sequences, approximately 95% of them singletons. The receptor's source is a human donor with multiple sclerosis. The material sequenced was CD4+ T cells from PBMCs.

The CDR3 spells CSARSTGPYEQYF. CDR3 bases: TGCAGTGCTAGATCGACAGGTCCCTACGAGCAGTACTTC. The J gene is TRBJ2-7, the V gene TRBV20-1, with D possibly matching TRBD1 (6 bases). Between the trimmed V and J ends, which lost 2 bases and 2 bases, there was a span of 10 bases. CDR1 is DFQATT and CDR2 is SNEGSKA in the germline V gene (reference sequence). This CDR3 is 13 amino acids long.